The T cell receptor beta chain under discussion was sequenced for a study of molecular identifiers for immune sequencing clone quantification. CDR1 is WSHSY, CDR2 SAAADI, per germline. This CDR3 has 16 amino acids. This clonotype was picked up one time. One end of the junction does not line up with germline, which may come from a read error. MiXCR, run by TCRdb on the PCR reads, gives a single entry per CDR3 protein. The repertoire holds approximately 670,000 distinct CDR3 sequences, with 20% as singletons. Input material: naive CD8+ T cells from blood, with Jurkat cell RNA spiked in. Subset: FACS-sorted CD8+CD4-CCR7+CD45RA+ naive T cells. V and J are TRBV10-2 and TRBJ2-3; D is undetermined. This TCR derives from a human donor in good health. Some libraries in this study had Jurkat cell RNA spiked in. CDR3 sequence reads: CASSETYRARTDMQYF. Written as DNA, the CDR3 is TGCGCCAGCAGTGAGACGTATAGGGCACGCACAGATATGCAGTATTTT.